Below are 23 T cell receptor beta chains sequenced from a single sample in a study of T cell responses to AZD1222 COVID-19 vaccine. TCRdb keeps only in-frame clones here, not all; method: immunoSEQ multiplex PCR. The profile shows 140,000 to 150,000 clones, roughly 92% of them singletons. The sequenced sample was peripheral blood, obtained on day 0 of AZD1222 vaccination. These receptors all stem from an adult in good health.

This chain connects TRBV14 to TRBJ1-4, with TRBD1 as a possible D gene (5 bases). The CDR3 is 14 amino acids. The germline V gene has CDR1 SGHDN and CDR2 FVKESK. Trimming pared 4 bases from V and 4 bases from J, leaving 10 bases between. For the CDR3, the DNA is TGTGCCAGCAGCCGGGGGACGGTTAATGAAAAACTGTTTTTT. Amino acids: CASSRGTVNEKLFF.

This chain links TRBV28 with TRBJ2-5, with unresolved D. Germline assignment: CDR1 MDHEN and CDR2 SYDVKM. The ends were cut back, 8 bases at V and 5 bases at J, with 9 bases in the middle. CDR3 size: 11 residues. CDR3 sequence reads: CASVQQETQYF. The CDR3 DNA sequence: TGTGCCAGCGTCCAACAGGAGACCCAGTACTTC. Full variable domain (rest looked up from reference TRBV28 and TRBJ2-5): DVKVTQSSRYLVKRTGEKVFLECVQDMDHENMFWYRQDPGLGLRLIYFSYDVKMKEKGDIPEGYSVSREKKERFSLILESASTNQTSMYLCASVQQETQYFGPGTRLLVL.

The chain uses TRBV6-5 and TRBJ1-3; D not certain. V was pared by 3 bases and J by 1 base, with 7 bases between. CDR3 size: 14 residues. Germline V gene data show CDR1 as MNHEY and CDR2 as SVGAGI. CDR3 in amino acids: CASSYSGSGNTIYF. The CDR3 DNA reads TGTGCCAGCAGTTATTCGGGGTCTGGAAACACCATATATTTT.

This sequence joins TRBV5-1 and TRBJ1-3, with a possible D match to TRBD1 (5 bases). Trimming removed 4 bases from V and 2 bases from J, with 16 bases in between. CDR3 length: 16 residues. Germline V CDR1 and CDR2: SGHRS, YFSETQ. In DNA form, the CDR3 reads TGCGCCAGCAGCCTAGGGGACCGTCGAGCTGGAAACACCATATATTTT. The encoded protein is CASSLGDRRAGNTIYF.

The rearrangement links TRBV19 to TRBJ2-3, with TRBD1 matching 9 bases. The CDR3 spans 16 residues. From germline, CDR1 is LNHDA and CDR2 SQIVND (reference sequence). V trimming: 5 bases; J trimming: 6 bases; junction bases outside the gene matches: 12. CDR3 in DNA: TGTGCCAGTAGTCCCTCCACAGGGGGCATAACTGATACGCAGTATTTT. Protein sequence: CASSPSTGGITDTQYF.

In this sample, this clone turned up once. The V and J genes are TRBV6-5 and TRBJ1-6; D is unresolved. Germline V gives CDR1 MNHEY, CDR2 SVGAGI. This CDR3 is 14 amino acids long. V dropped 2 bases and J dropped 5 bases, with 7 bases sitting between them. The CDR3 DNA reads as TGTGCCAGCAGTTACGGTGGGGATAATTCACCCCTCCACTTT. Its protein product is CASSYGGDNSPLHF.

J is TRBJ2-1 and V is TRBV10-1; perhaps TRBD2 as D (5 bases). The CDR3 covers 14 residues. The V end was cut by 4 bases, the J end by 2 bases, with 9 bases between. Germline values: CDR1 WNHNN, CDR2 SYGVQD (reference sequence). The CDR3 loop reads CASSAGDPYNEQFF. In DNA form, the CDR3 reads TGCGCCAGCAGTGCCGGGGATCCCTACAATGAGCAGTTCTTC.

The J gene is TRBJ1-1, the V gene TRBV12-3 or TRBV12-4; D gene unclear. V was clipped by 5 bases and J by 0 bases, with 7 bases between them. CDR3 length equals 13 residues. The CDR3: CASSIHLNTEAFF. As DNA, the CDR3 is TGTGCCAGCAGTATACACCTGAACACTGAAGCTTTCTTT.

The V call is TRBV6-1, the J call TRBJ1-5; TRBD1 matches 9 bases. Losses at the gene ends were 6 bases for V and 7 bases for J; bases not matched to a gene: 10. CDR1 is MNHNS, CDR2 SASEGT, per germline. This CDR3 spans 15 amino acids. The CDR3 DNA is TGTGCCAGCAGCAACGCACAGGGGGCGAAGCAGCCCCAGCATTTT. It yields the protein CASSNAQGAKQPQHF.

The chain carries TRBV4-2 and TRBJ2-7, with unresolved D. From germline, CDR1 is LGHNA and CDR2 YNFKEQ. Trimming shortened V by 0 bases and J by 0 bases, and 9 bases separated the two germline ends. The CDR3 totals 15 residues. The DNA of the CDR3 is TGTGCCAGCAGCCAAGATCGAGGAATCTCCTACGAGCAGTACTTC. Protein product: CASSQDRGISYEQYF.

This sequence joins TRBV5-4 and TRBJ1-3; D is uncertain. The V and J ends lost 0 bases and 4 bases respectively, with 8 bases between them. There are 14 residues in the CDR3. Germline-derived CDR1 and CDR2 are SGHNT and YYREEE (reference sequence). The CDR3 region is CASSLDGVGNTIYF. CDR3 coding DNA: TGTGCCAGCAGCTTGGATGGGGTAGGAAACACCATATATTTT.

V gene TRBV4-2 combines with J gene TRBJ1-5; D perhaps matches TRBD1 (5 bases). This CDR3 is 13 amino acids long. The germline V and J ends were trimmed by 0 bases and 11 bases, with 11 bases remaining between them. Germline V gene data show CDR1 as LGHNA and CDR2 as YNFKEQ. The CDR3 DNA reads TGTGCCAGCAGCCAAGACAGGGACTGGGCCCAGCATTTT. Translating it yields CASSQDRDWAQHF.

The chain employs TRBV5-1 and TRBJ2-1; 9 bases are shared with TRBD1. The V gene end was trimmed by 5 bases and the J gene end by 0 bases; junction bases not matched to a gene: 3. Germline V CDR1 and CDR2: SGHRS, YFSETQ. CDR3 length equals 15 residues. The CDR3 DNA is TGCGCCAGCAGAAAGACAGGGGGCTCCTACAATGAGCAGTTCTTC. Translation gives CASRKTGGSYNEQFF.

This sequence joins TRBV5-1 and TRBJ1-6, with a tentative D call TRBD1 (6 bases). The germline V gene encodes CDR1 SGHRS and CDR2 YFSETQ. V lost 4 bases, J lost 0 bases, and 14 bases lay in between. This CDR3 region has 17 residues. The CDR3 DNA is TGCGCCAGCAGCCCAGGGACACTTAGCTCCTATAATTCACCCCTCCACTTT. Translation gives CASSPGTLSSYNSPLHF.

The rearrangement joins TRBV19 to TRBJ2-3; no reliable D call. Germline V lookup: CDR1 LNHDA, CDR2 SQIVND (reference sequence). V shed 2 bases and J shed 6 bases, with 15 bases lying between them. The CDR3 runs 15 residues. The CDR3: CASSIRNGEVDTQYF. CDR3 nucleotide sequence: TGTGCCAGTAGTATACGCAACGGTGAAGTGGATACGCAGTATTTT.

The V and J genes are TRBV7-9 and TRBJ2-7, with 12 bases lining up with TRBD2. After removal of 4 bases from V and 3 bases from J, the junction contained 7 bases not matched to a gene. From germline, CDR1 is SEHNR and CDR2 FQNEAQ (reference sequence). The CDR3 contains 16 residues. The CDR3: CASSSRTSGVYYEQYF. The CDR3 DNA reads as TGTGCCAGCAGCTCCCGGACTAGCGGGGTTTACTACGAGCAGTACTTC.

The chain uses TRBV18 and TRBJ1-2, with D possibly being TRBD1 (5 bases). Germline loops: CDR1 KGHSH, CDR2 LQKENI. V gave up 3 bases and J gave up 2 bases, with 22 bases separating them. The CDR3 has 18 amino acids. CDR3 DNA: TGTGCCAGCTCACCGTCGGCTATCAGGTCCGGGGCGAACTATGGCTACACCTTC. Its protein is CASSPSAIRSGANYGYTF.

The J gene is TRBJ1-6, the V gene TRBV14; 9 nucleotides align to TRBD1. CDR1 is SGHDN, CDR2 FVKESK, per germline. CDR3 length: 16 residues. V lost 1 base to trimming and J lost 8 bases; unmatched junction nucleotides: 6. CDR3 nucleotide sequence: TGTGCCAGCAGCCAAGCTCGGGACAGGGTTGATTCACCCCTCCACTTT. Its translation: CASSQARDRVDSPLHF.

This chain connects TRBV7-9 to TRBJ1-2, with 11 bases that match TRBD1. V lost 2 bases to trimming and J lost 8 bases; unmatched junction nucleotides: 7. This CDR3 spans 15 amino acids. Germline V gene sequence: CDR1 SEHNR, CDR2 FQNEAQ (reference sequence). The CDR3 nucleotides are TGTGCCAGCAGCTTACCTGGACAGGGGGCAGAGGGCTACACCTTC. It codes for CASSLPGQGAEGYTF.

The J gene is TRBJ2-1, the V gene TRBV11-2; 12 positions match TRBD2. The CDR3 has 15 residues. CDR1 SGHAT and CDR2 FQNNGV come from the germline V gene. V shed 5 bases and J 7 bases; nucleotides not matched to a gene: 6. As DNA, the CDR3 is TGTGCCAGCAGCACGACTAGCGGGAGCTGGAATGAGCAGTTCTTC. It codes for CASSTTSGSWNEQFF.

The chain combines TRBV7-9 with TRBJ2-2, with 10 bases that match TRBD2. The V and J ends lost 4 bases and 5 bases, in that order; junction bases with no gene match: 4. The CDR3 covers 15 residues. Germline V gene data show CDR1 as SEHNR and CDR2 as FQNEAQ (reference sequence). CDR3 bases: TGTGCCAGCAGCTCGGGACTAGCGAGGACCGGGGAGCTGTTTTTT. Translated: CASSSGLARTGELFF.

CDR3 residues: CASTRQGFDGYTF. In DNA form, the CDR3 reads TGTGCCAGCACCAGACAGGGCTTCGATGGCTACACCTTC. The chain employs TRBV6-5 and TRBJ1-2, with 7 bases fitting TRBD1. V shed 7 bases and J 6 bases; nucleotides not matched to a gene: 8. The germline V gene has CDR1 MNHEY and CDR2 SVGAGI. The CDR3 consists of 13 residues.

The chain carries TRBV6-5 and TRBJ2-3; 8 bases line up with TRBD1. Germline lookup yields CDR1 MNHEY and CDR2 SVGAGI. With V trimmed by 5 bases and J by 4 bases, 8 bases remained unmatched. This CDR3 is 15 amino acids long. For the CDR3, the DNA is TGTGCCAGCAGTCGAGACAGGGGTTGGGCAGATACGCAGTATTTT. Residues: CASSRDRGWADTQYF.